This entry lists 20 T cell receptor beta chains sequenced from one sample in a study of spatial heterogeneity in lung cancer (dated by TCRdb to about 2019). The method behind the library was 5' RACE. Sequencing was performed on a NextSeq 500. TCRdb reprocessed the public reads (quality trimming at Q25 with fastp, clone calling with MiXCR) and kept in-frame beta chains. Every entry covers one CDR3 protein and lists the most common genes and DNA from its rows. Here the sample has tens of thousands of distinct CDR3 sequences; about 4.6% occur a single time. Of the sample, less than 45% falls within the top ten clones. The time point label, as the study defines it: sample taken at primary tumor resection. TCR sequencing used whole RNA extracted from tumor and nontumor lung tissue, or from cryopreserved PBMC samples, without cell sorting. The specimen comprised PBMCs, sampled at surgery. These receptors were obtained from a male donor with early-stage non-small cell lung cancer.

This clonotype was seen repeatedly, ten times or more. The chain combines TRBV5-1 with TRBJ2-1; the D gene is possibly TRBD1 (6 bases). Germline V gene lookup returns CDR1 SGHRS and CDR2 YFSETQ. Deletions cut 6 bases from V and 5 bases from J, with 9 bases between. The CDR3 covers 12 residues. The CDR3 sequence: CASKQGHNEQFF. In DNA, the CDR3 is TGCGCCAGCAAGCAGGGGCACAATGAGCAGTTCTTC.

This clonotype was observed at least ten times. V and J are TRBV20-1 and TRBJ1-3; 8 bases map to TRBD1. Germline CDR1 reads DFQATT; CDR2 reads SNEGSKA (reference sequence). V lost 0 bases to trimming and J lost 4 bases; unmatched junction nucleotides: 5. The CDR3 consists of 15 residues. CDR3 coding DNA: TGCAGTGCTAGAGATACAGGGGGAAGAGGAAACACCATATATTTT. Its translation: CSARDTGGRGNTIYF.

This clonotype was found many times. At one end, the junction sequence differs from germline, possibly due to a read error. This chain uses TRBV7-8 with TRBJ1-1; tentatively, D is TRBD1 (6 bases). The germline CDR1 and CDR2 sequences are SGHVS and FQNEAQ. The CDR3 length is 13 residues. The CDR3 DNA reads as TGCCACAATGGCACGAGGACAGACAATGAAGCTTTCTTT. This gives the protein CHNGTRTDNEAFF.

This clonotype was observed at least ten times. The chain is built from TRBV6-6 and TRBJ2-5; TRBD2 matches 11 bases. The V gene end was trimmed by 7 bases and the J gene end by 1 base; junction bases not matched to a gene: 5. The CDR3 spans 15 residues. Germline CDR1 MNHNY, CDR2 SVGAGI (reference sequence). CDR3 DNA: TGTGCCAGCACCCCTAGCGGGGGGCCCCAAGAGACCCAGTACTTC. Translated, it gives CASTPSGGPQETQYF.

This clonotype has ten or more counts. CDR3 coding DNA: TGTGCCAGTAGTACAGCAGACTCACCTTACAATGAGCAGTTCTTC. It is translated as CASSTADSPYNEQFF. J is TRBJ2-1 and V is TRBV19; no firm D call. This CDR3 contains 15 residues. V shed 4 bases and J shed 4 bases, with 14 bases lying between them. Looked up from germline, CDR1 is LNHDA and CDR2 is SQIVND (reference sequence).

Many counts were recorded for this clonotype. The rearrangement links TRBV13 to TRBJ2-7; the D call may be TRBD1 or TRBD2 (6 bases each). From germline, CDR1 is PRHDT and CDR2 FYEKMQ (reference sequence). Trimming stripped 3 bases from V and 6 bases from J, with 9 bases between. The CDR3 is 12 amino acids. CDR3 in amino acids: CASSFGGGEQYF. CDR3 DNA: TGTGCCAGCAGCTTCGGAGGGGGCGAGCAGTACTTC.

This clonotype was seen repeatedly, ten times or more. The chain joins TRBV5-6 to TRBJ2-7; D is unresolved. The CDR3 has 15 residues. V lost 4 bases, J lost 1 base, and 15 bases lay in between. The germline gives CDR1 SGHDT, CDR2 YYEEEE. The CDR3 reads CASSVRPAGSYEQYF. The DNA for the CDR3 is TGTGCCAGCAGCGTAAGACCCGCAGGTTCCTACGAGCAGTACTTC.

This clonotype was recorded at least ten times. The gene calls are TRBV6-4 and TRBJ2-1; D gene unclear. The CDR3 length is 15 residues. V lost 5 bases and J lost 4, with 15 bases in between. CDR1 and CDR2 from the germline V gene are MRHNA and SNTAGT. The CDR3 is CASSPLKPTYNEQFF. The CDR3 DNA reads TGTGCCAGCAGTCCTCTAAAACCGACTTACAATGAGCAGTTCTTC.

V is TRBV5-1 and J is TRBJ1-1; 9 bases are shared with TRBD1. The V gene's germline CDR1 is SGHRS and CDR2 YFSETQ. This CDR3 is 15 amino acids long. After removal of 5 bases from V and 6 bases from J, the junction contained 11 bases not matched to a gene. The CDR3 nucleotides read TGCGCCAGCAGTGGGTACCCGGGACAGGGCTCTGAAGCTTTCTTT. Translation: CASSGYPGQGSEAFF.

This clonotype was observed many times. The V call is TRBV18, the J call TRBJ2-4; no firm D call. The CDR3 extends over 14 amino acids. Trimming shortened V by 2 bases and J by 6 bases, and 11 bases separated the two germline ends. Germline assignment: CDR1 KGHSH and CDR2 LQKENI. CDR3 DNA sequence: TGTGCCAGCTCACCAGGGGATTCGGCAAACATTCAGTACTTC. Protein sequence: CASSPGDSANIQYF. Variable domain in full (rest from reference TRBV18 and TRBJ2-4): NAGVMQNPRHLVRRRGQEARLRCSPMKGHSHVYWYRQLPEEGLKFMVYLQKENIIDESGMPKERFSAEFPKEGPSILRIQQVVRGDSAAYFCASSPGDSANIQYFGAGTRLSVL.

In this sample, this clonotype turned up many times. The chain combines TRBV6-6 with TRBJ2-5; 12 bases map to TRBD1. CDR1 and CDR2 (germline): MNHNY, SVGAGI (reference sequence). Unmatched junction bases numbered 7, after V lost 4 bases and J lost 1 base. The CDR3 consists of 17 residues. CDR3 in DNA: TGTGCCAGCAGTTCCGGGACAGGGGGCTCGTTCCAAGAGACCCAGTACTTC. This codes for CASSSGTGGSFQETQYF.

This clonotype was detected many times. The genes are TRBV28 and TRBJ2-1; D unclear. V was trimmed by 8 bases and J by 6 bases, leaving 17 bases between them. The CDR3 loop spans 14 amino acids. CDR1 and CDR2 from the germline V gene are MDHEN and SYDVKM. CDR3 bases: TGTGCCAGCTCGCCTGCCGGAAGCCCCAATGAGCAGTTCTTC. Amino acids: CASSPAGSPNEQFF.

This clonotype was found a few times. The chain joins TRBV5-1 to TRBJ2-7, with TRBD1 matching 8 bases. V shed 4 bases, J shed 6 bases, and the junction held 9 bases outside the gene matches. Per germline, CDR1 SGHRS and CDR2 YFSETQ. CDR3 length: 14 residues. Here the CDR3 reads CASSPGQEGAEQYF. Written as DNA, the CDR3 is TGCGCCAGCAGCCCGGGACAGGAGGGGGCCGAGCAGTACTTC.

This clonotype has ten or more counts. The rearrangement links TRBV5-1 to TRBJ2-3; possibly TRBD1 for D (6 bases). The CDR3 loop spans 15 amino acids. Germline V gives CDR1 SGHRS, CDR2 YFSETQ. V lost 5 bases and J 4 bases, leaving 17 bases between the germline ends. The CDR3 spells CASSSSTGVADTQYF. CDR3 bases: TGCGCCAGCAGTTCGTCGACAGGTGTGGCAGATACGCAGTATTTT.

This clonotype appeared many times. The chain recombines TRBV30 with TRBJ1-5, with D hard to call. The CDR3 runs 13 residues. With 0 bases removed from V and 6 bases from J, the gap between germline ends came to 9 bases. The germline V gene encodes CDR1 GTSNPN and CDR2 SVGIG (reference sequence). The CDR3 protein is CAWSVGTSQPQHF. DNA of the CDR3: TGTGCCTGGAGTGTGGGCACTAGTCAGCCCCAGCATTTT.

This clonotype came up many times. The chain employs TRBV11-2 and TRBJ2-7; 9 bases fit TRBD1. This CDR3 has 19 residues. The ends lost 3 bases at V and 4 bases at J; junction bases unmatched: 19. Germline CDR1 reads SGHAT; CDR2 reads FQNNGV. CDR3 in amino acids: CASSFPGTGRFGGSYEQYF. CDR3 nucleotide sequence: TGTGCCAGCAGCTTTCCCGGGACAGGGCGGTTTGGGGGTTCTTACGAGCAGTACTTC.

This clonotype was observed at least ten times. The J gene is TRBJ2-3, the V gene TRBV7-2, with TRBD1 as a possible D gene (6 bases). V gave up 3 bases and J gave up 4 bases, with 11 bases separating them. Germline V gene sequence: CDR1 SGHTA, CDR2 FQGNSA. CDR3 length: 14 amino acids. The CDR3 DNA follows: TGTGCCAGCAGCTTCGTGGGGGCTTCAGATACGCAGTATTTT. Translated: CASSFVGASDTQYF.

The chain recombines TRBV7-2 with TRBJ1-2, with D maybe TRBD1 (5 bases). The CDR3 spans 12 residues. Trimming removed 0 bases from V and 7 bases from J, with 6 bases in between. The germline gives CDR1 SGHTA, CDR2 FQGNSA. DNA of the CDR3: TGTGCCAGCAGCTTAGCAGGGGTTGGCTACACCTTC. Its protein product is CASSLAGVGYTF.

This clonotype came up many times. The rearrangement joins TRBV7-9 to TRBJ1-5; D is ambiguous. CDR1 is SEHNR, CDR2 FQNEAQ, per germline (reference sequence). Trimming removed 4 bases at V and 6 bases at J, with 10 bases between. The CDR3 contains 13 residues. CDR3 sequence reads: CASSYDWGQPQHF. The CDR3 region has the DNA TGTGCCAGCAGCTATGACTGGGGTCAGCCCCAGCATTTT.

This clonotype appeared many times. This rearrangement joins TRBV7-9 to TRBJ2-2; 11 bases match TRBD2. With 5 bases clipped from V and 4 bases from J, the junction kept 15 bases outside the gene matches. CDR3 size: 19 residues. The germline V gene encodes CDR1 SEHNR and CDR2 FQNEAQ (reference sequence). The CDR3 DNA is TGTGCCAGCAGCCCAAGACTAGCGGGAAGCTCGGCACTCACCGGGGAGCTGTTTTTT. This codes for CASSPRLAGSSALTGELFF.